A selection of T cell receptor beta chains follows, all from one sample in a study of T cell repertoires in cytomegalovirus infection. TCRdb called the reads again in MiXCR, with one record for every CDR3 protein. The sample lists 400,000 to 550,000 distinct CDR3 sequences, 10% to 12% occurring once. Sequences were obtained from PBMCs. Receptors originate from a human donor in good health (CMV status not recorded). Some clones in this sample may be carry-over from other donors' samples. Both conserved end residues are trimmed from each CDR3. A D gene is named only where the DNA matches it firmly.

cdr3_aa: SAIGGPGTSRVDTQY
j_call: TRBJ2-3
v_call: TRBV20-1
d_call: TRBD2

cdr3_aa: ASSTAQGARGTEAF
j_call: TRBJ1-1
v_call: TRBV19
d_call: TRBD1

cdr3_aa: ASSIGSFSYEQY
j_call: TRBJ2-7
v_call: TRBV19
d_call: NA

cdr3_aa: ASSSASGELF
j_call: TRBJ2-2
v_call: TRBV7-9
d_call: NA

cdr3_aa: AISPRTDTQY
j_call: TRBJ2-3
v_call: TRBV10-3
d_call: NA

cdr3_aa: ASSLGTGANQPQH
j_call: TRBJ1-5
v_call: TRBV12-3/TRBV12-4
d_call: TRBD1

cdr3_aa: TILVGQGPNEQF
j_call: TRBJ2-1
v_call: TRBV29-1
d_call: NA

cdr3_aa: ASNERGIQETQY
j_call: TRBJ2-5
v_call: TRBV3-1
d_call: NA

cdr3_aa: ASSLRSGRAGANVLT
j_call: TRBJ2-6
v_call: TRBV12-3/TRBV12-4
d_call: NA

cdr3_aa: ATQDRGFYGYT
j_call: TRBJ1-2
v_call: TRBV6-1
d_call: TRBD1

cdr3_aa: ASSDSIQETQY
j_call: TRBJ2-5
v_call: TRBV2
d_call: NA

cdr3_aa: ASSTGTSGTGELF
j_call: TRBJ2-2
v_call: TRBV5-1
d_call: TRBD2

cdr3_aa: ASSLSLAGEDTQY
j_call: TRBJ2-3
v_call: TRBV11-3
d_call: TRBD2

cdr3_aa: ASSYSSGQGNEKLF
j_call: TRBJ1-4
v_call: TRBV6-5
d_call: TRBD1

cdr3_aa: ASSIVREKPGEQF
j_call: TRBJ2-1
v_call: TRBV19
d_call: NA

cdr3_aa: ASSLPTALSGNTIY
j_call: TRBJ1-3
v_call: TRBV28
d_call: NA

cdr3_aa: SASRGANTGELF
j_call: TRBJ2-2
v_call: TRBV20-1
d_call: NA

cdr3_aa: SARNLVGGADYGYT
j_call: TRBJ1-2
v_call: TRBV20-1
d_call: NA

cdr3_aa: SGTSAFSQESQY
j_call: TRBJ2-5
v_call: TRBV20-1
d_call: TRBD2

cdr3_aa: SAAGTSGYEQY
j_call: TRBJ2-7
v_call: TRBV20-1
d_call: TRBD2

cdr3_aa: ATSDPGTTQEAF
j_call: TRBJ1-1
v_call: TRBV24-1
d_call: NA

cdr3_aa: ATSRDSVSNPDTQY
j_call: TRBJ2-3
v_call: TRBV15
d_call: NA

cdr3_aa: ASSWGLAEIDEQF
j_call: TRBJ2-1
v_call: TRBV11-3
d_call: TRBD2

cdr3_aa: ASSPPVQYYGYT
j_call: TRBJ1-2
v_call: TRBV18
d_call: NA

cdr3_aa: SVVGLAGDEQF
j_call: TRBJ2-1
v_call: TRBV29-1
d_call: TRBD2

cdr3_aa: ASSRQGVIQETQY
j_call: TRBJ2-5
v_call: TRBV2
d_call: TRBD1

cdr3_aa: ASSQVMASGRRSYEQY
j_call: TRBJ2-7
v_call: TRBV4-2
d_call: TRBD2

cdr3_aa: SARALRLAGGPREQF
j_call: TRBJ2-1
v_call: TRBV20-1
d_call: TRBD2

cdr3_aa: ASSLRARGAFETQY
j_call: TRBJ2-5
v_call: TRBV11-1
d_call: NA

cdr3_aa: SARSHGPGTEAF
j_call: TRBJ1-1
v_call: TRBV20-1
d_call: NA

cdr3_aa: SARGGEFGSYNEQF
j_call: TRBJ2-1
v_call: TRBV20-1
d_call: TRBD2

cdr3_aa: AISEKGGDTGELF
j_call: TRBJ2-2
v_call: TRBV10-3
d_call: TRBD1

cdr3_aa: ASRFRNSGNTIY
j_call: TRBJ1-3
v_call: TRBV12-3/TRBV12-4
d_call: NA

cdr3_aa: ASSPSTAADSPLH
j_call: TRBJ1-6
v_call: TRBV27
d_call: NA

cdr3_aa: ASSYSPGQEYNYGYT
j_call: TRBJ1-2
v_call: TRBV6-5
d_call: NA

cdr3_aa: ASSLLSGPNTGELF
j_call: TRBJ2-2
v_call: TRBV5-6
d_call: NA

cdr3_aa: ASSQAGTATYNEQF
j_call: TRBJ2-1
v_call: TRBV3-1
d_call: NA

cdr3_aa: ASRLGGSYEQY
j_call: TRBJ2-7
v_call: TRBV5-1
d_call: NA

cdr3_aa: ASSLFAALDTIY
j_call: TRBJ1-3
v_call: TRBV28
d_call: NA

cdr3_aa: ASSLWGSASYEQY
j_call: TRBJ2-7
v_call: TRBV27
d_call: NA